The following is a T cell receptor beta chain sequence with its context. Its target is not known. Vbeta (60) and Jbeta (13) primers were used in the PCR. The protocol was immunoSEQ multiplex PCR, while the TCRdb copy is restricted to in-frame clones and leaves out a portion. The sample yields 130,000 or so clones, about 80% seen once. This sample is drawn from a study of cytomegalovirus exposure and HLA in healthy donors. Findings and caveats of the study: Using the classifier, cytomegalovirus status was reportedly diagnosed with high specificity and sensitivity.

The germline V gene encodes CDR1 SGHRS and CDR2 YFSETQ. V lost 7 bases, J lost 4 bases, and 16 bases lay in between. The CDR3 runs 14 residues. This receptor was taken from a woman in her thirties or forties in good health and CMV-seronegative. What was sequenced was PBMCs. The chain has TRBV5-1 and TRBJ2-3; D remains ambiguous. CDR3 sequence reads: CASRVQNSPDTQYF. The CDR3 nucleotides are TGCGCCAGCCGTGTCCAGAATAGCCCAGATACGCAGTATTTT.